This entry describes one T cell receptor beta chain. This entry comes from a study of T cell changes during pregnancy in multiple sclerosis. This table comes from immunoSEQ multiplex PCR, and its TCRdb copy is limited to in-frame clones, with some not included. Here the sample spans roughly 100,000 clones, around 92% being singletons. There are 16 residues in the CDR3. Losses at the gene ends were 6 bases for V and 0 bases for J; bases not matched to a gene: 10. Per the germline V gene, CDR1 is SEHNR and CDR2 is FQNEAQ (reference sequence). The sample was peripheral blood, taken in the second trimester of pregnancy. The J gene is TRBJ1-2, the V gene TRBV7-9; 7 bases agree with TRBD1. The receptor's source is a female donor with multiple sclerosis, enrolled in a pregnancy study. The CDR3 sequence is CASRGPGTVSNYGYTF. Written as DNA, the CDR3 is TGTGCCAGCAGGGGTCCCGGGACAGTTTCTAACTATGGCTACACCTTC.